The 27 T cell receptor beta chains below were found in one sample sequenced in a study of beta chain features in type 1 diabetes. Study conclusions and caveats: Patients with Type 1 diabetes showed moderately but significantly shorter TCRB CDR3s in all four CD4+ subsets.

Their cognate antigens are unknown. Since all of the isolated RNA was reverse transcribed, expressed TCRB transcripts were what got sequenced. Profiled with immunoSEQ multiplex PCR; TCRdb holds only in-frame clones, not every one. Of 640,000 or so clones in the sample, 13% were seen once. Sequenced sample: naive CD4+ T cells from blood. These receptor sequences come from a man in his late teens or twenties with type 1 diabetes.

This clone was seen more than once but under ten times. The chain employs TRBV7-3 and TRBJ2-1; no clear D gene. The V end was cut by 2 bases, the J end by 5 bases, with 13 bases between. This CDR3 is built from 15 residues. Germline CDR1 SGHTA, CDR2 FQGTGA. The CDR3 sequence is CASSLYLPGHNEQFF. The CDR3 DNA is TGTGCCAGCAGCTTATATCTCCCCGGGCACAATGAGCAGTTCTTC. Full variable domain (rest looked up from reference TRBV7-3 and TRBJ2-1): GAGVSQTPSNKVTEKGKYVELRCDPISGHTALYWYRQSLGQGPEFLIYFQGTGAADDSGLPNDRFFAVRPEGSVSTLKIQRTERGDSAVYLCASSLYLPGHNEQFFGPGTRLTVL.

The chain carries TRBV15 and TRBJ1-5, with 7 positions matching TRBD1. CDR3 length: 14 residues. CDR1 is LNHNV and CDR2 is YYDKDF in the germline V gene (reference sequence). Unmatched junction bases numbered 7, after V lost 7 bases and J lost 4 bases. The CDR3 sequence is CATTPDRVNQPQHF. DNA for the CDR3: TGTGCCACCACCCCCGACAGGGTTAATCAGCCCCAGCATTTT.

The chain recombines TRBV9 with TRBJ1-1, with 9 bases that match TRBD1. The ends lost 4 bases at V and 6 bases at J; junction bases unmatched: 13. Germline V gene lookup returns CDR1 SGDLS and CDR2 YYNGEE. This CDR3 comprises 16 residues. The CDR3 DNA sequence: TGTGCCAGCAGCACCCCCGCCGGGACAGGGATGGCTGAAGCTTTCTTT. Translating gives CASSTPAGTGMAEAFF.

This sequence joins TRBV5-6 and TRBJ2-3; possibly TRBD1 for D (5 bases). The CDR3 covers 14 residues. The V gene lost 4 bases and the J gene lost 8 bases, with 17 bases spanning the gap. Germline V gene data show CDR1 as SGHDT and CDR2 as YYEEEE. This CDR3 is CASSRGLPAGTQYF. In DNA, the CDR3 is TGTGCCAGCAGCAGGGGCCTTCCAGCTGGTACGCAGTATTTT.

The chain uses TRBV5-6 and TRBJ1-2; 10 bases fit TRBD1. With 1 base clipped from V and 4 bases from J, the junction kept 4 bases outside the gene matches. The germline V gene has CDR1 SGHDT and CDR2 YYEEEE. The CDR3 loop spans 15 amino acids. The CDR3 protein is CASSLWGQGPYGYTF. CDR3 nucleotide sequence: TGTGCCAGCAGCTTGTGGGGACAGGGGCCCTATGGCTACACCTTC.

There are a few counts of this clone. For the CDR3, the DNA is TGTGCCAGCAGCCAAGGTGACAGGGGGCATGGTGAAGCTTTCTTT. Translating gives CASSQGDRGHGEAFF. This sequence joins TRBV14 and TRBJ1-1; 10 positions match TRBD1. The V and J ends lost 1 base and 7 bases, in that order; junction bases with no gene match: 6. The CDR3 extends over 15 amino acids. Germline-derived CDR1 and CDR2 are SGHDN and FVKESK.

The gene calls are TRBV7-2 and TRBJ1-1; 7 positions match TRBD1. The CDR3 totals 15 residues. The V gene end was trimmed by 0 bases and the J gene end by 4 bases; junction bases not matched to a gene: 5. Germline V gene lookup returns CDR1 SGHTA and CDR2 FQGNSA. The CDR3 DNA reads TGTGCCAGCAGCTTAGCGCTAGGACAGGTCACTGAAGCTTTCTTT. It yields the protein CASSLALGQVTEAFF.

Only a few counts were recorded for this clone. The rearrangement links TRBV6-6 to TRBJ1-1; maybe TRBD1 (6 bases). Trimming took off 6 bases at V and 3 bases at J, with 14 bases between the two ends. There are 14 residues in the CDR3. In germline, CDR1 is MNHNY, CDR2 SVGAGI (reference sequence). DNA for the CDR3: TGTGCCAGCAGGACAATCAGGGGAGACACTGAAGCTTTCTTT. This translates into CASRTIRGDTEAFF.

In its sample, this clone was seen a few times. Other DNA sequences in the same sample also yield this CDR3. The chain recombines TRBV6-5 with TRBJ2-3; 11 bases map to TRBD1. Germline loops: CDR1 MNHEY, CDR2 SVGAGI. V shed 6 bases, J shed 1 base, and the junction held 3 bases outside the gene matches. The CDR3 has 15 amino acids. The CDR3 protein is CASSRGQGGTDTQYF. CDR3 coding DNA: TGTGCCAGCAGCCGGGGACAGGGGGGCACAGATACGCAGTATTTT.

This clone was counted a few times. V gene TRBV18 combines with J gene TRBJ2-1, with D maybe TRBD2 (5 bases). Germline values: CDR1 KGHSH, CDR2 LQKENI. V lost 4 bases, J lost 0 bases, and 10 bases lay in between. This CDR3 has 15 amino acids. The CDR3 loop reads CASSLGKSSYNEQFF. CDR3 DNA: TGTGCCAGCTCACTCGGGAAGAGCTCCTACAATGAGCAGTTCTTC.

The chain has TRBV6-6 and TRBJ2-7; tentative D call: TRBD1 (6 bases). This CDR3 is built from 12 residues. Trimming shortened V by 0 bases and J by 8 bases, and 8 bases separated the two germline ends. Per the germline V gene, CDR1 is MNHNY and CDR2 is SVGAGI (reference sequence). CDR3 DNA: TGTGCCAGCAGTTACTCACAGGGTCAGCAGTACTTC. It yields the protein CASSYSQGQQYF.

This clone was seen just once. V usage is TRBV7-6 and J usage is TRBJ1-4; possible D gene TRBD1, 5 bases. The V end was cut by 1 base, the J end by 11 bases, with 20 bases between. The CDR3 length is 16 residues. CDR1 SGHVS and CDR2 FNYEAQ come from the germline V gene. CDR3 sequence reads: CASSLGLGQRTDKLFF. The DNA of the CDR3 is TGTGCCAGCAGCTTAGGACTGGGGCAGCGCACGGATAAACTGTTTTTT. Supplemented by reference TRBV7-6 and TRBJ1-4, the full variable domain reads GAGVSQSPRYKVTKRGQDVALRCDPISGHVSLYWYRQALGQGPEFLTYFNYEAQQDKSGLPNDRFSAERPEGSISTLTIQRTEQRDSAMYRCASSLGLGQRTDKLFFGSGTQLSVL.

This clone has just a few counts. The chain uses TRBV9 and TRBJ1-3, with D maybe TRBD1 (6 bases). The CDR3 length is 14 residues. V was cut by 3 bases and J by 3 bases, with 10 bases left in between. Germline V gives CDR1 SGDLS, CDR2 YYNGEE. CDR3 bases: TGTGCCAGCAGCGGCACAGGGAATGGAAACACCATATATTTT. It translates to CASSGTGNGNTIYF.

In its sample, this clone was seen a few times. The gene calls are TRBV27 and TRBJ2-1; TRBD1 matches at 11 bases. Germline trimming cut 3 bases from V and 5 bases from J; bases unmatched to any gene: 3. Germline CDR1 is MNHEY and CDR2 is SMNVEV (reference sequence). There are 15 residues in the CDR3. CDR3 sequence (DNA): TGTGCCAGCAGTTTGGGACAGGGGGGCCACAATGAGCAGTTCTTC. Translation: CASSLGQGGHNEQFF.

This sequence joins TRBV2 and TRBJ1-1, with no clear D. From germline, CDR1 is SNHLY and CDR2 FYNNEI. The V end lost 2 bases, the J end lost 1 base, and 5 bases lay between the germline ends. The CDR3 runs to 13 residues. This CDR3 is CASSETENTEAFF. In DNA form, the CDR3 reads TGTGCCAGCAGTGAAACGGAGAACACTGAAGCTTTCTTT.

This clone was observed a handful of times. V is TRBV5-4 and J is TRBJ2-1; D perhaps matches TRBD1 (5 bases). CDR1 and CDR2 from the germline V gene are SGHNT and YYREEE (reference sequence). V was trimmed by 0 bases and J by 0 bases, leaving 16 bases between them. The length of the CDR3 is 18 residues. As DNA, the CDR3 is TGTGCCAGCAGCTTGGAAGGTTCAGGGCCGAGCTCCTACAATGAGCAGTTCTTC. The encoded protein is CASSLEGSGPSSYNEQFF.

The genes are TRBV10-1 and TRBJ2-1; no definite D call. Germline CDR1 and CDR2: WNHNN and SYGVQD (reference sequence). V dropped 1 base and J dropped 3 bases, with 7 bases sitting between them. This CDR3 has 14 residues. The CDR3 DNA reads TGCGCCAGCAGTGAGTTGACAAGCTACAATGAGCAGTTCTTC. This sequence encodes CASSELTSYNEQFF.

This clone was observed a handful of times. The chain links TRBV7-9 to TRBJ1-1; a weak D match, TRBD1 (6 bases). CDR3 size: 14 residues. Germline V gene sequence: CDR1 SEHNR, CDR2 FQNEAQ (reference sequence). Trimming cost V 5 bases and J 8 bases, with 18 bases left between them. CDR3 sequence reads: CASSPTGQSGEAFF. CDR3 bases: TGTGCCAGCAGCCCAACCGGACAGTCAGGGGAAGCTTTCTTT.

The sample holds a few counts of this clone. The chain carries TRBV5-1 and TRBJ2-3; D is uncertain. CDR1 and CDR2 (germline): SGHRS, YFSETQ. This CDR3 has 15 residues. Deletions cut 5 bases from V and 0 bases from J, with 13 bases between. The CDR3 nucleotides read TGCGCCAGCAGACCTCTGACGGATAGCACAGATACGCAGTATTTT. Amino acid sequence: CASRPLTDSTDTQYF.

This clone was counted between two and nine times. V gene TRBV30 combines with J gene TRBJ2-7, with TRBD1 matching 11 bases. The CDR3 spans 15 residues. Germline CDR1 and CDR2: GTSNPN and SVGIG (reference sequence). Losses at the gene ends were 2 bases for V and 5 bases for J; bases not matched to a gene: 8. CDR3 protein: CAWSRGQGVFDEQYF. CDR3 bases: TGTGCCTGGAGTAGGGGACAGGGGGTTTTCGACGAGCAGTACTTC.

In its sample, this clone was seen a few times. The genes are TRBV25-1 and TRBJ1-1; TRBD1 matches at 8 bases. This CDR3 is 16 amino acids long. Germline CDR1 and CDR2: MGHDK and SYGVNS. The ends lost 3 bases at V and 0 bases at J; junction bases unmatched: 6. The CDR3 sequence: CASSDPGQGMNTEAFF. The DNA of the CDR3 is TGTGCCAGCAGTGATCCCGGACAGGGAATGAACACTGAAGCTTTCTTT. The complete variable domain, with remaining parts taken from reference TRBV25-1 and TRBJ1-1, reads EADIYQTPRYLVIGTGKKITLECSQTMGHDKMYWYQQDPGMELHLIHYSYGVNSTEKGDLSSESTVSRIRTEHFPLTLESARPSHTSQYLCASSDPGQGMNTEAFFGQGTRLTVV.

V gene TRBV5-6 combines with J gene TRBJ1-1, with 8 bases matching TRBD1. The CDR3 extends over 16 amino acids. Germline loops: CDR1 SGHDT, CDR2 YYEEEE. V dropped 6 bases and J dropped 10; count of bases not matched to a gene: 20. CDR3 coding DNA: TGTGCCAGCACCCAATCGGGGATGACAGGGGAGAGAGGAGCTTTCTTT. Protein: CASTQSGMTGERGAFF.

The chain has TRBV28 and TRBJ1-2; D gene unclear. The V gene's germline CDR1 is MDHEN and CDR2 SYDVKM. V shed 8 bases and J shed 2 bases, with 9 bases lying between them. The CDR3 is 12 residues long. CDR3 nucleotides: TGTGCCAGCCGGAGGGCAAACTATGGCTACACCTTC. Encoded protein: CASRRANYGYTF.

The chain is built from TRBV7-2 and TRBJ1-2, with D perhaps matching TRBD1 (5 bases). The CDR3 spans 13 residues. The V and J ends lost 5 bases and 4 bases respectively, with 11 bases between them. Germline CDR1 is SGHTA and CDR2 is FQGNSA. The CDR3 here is CASSRDGSYGYTF. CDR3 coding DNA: TGTGCCAGCAGCCGGGACGGCTCCTATGGCTACACCTTC.

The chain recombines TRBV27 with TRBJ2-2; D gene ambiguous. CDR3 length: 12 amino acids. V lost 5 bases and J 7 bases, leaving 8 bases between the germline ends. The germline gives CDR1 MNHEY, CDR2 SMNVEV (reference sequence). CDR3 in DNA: TGTGCCAGCAGTCCTCGGCTCGGGGAGCTGTTTTTT. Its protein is CASSPRLGELFF.

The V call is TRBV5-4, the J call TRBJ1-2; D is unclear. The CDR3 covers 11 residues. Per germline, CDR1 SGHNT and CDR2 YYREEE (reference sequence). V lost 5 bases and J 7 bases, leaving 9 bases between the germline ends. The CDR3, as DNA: TGTGCCAGCAGTCCCGGTGGTGGCTACACCTTC. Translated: CASSPGGGYTF.

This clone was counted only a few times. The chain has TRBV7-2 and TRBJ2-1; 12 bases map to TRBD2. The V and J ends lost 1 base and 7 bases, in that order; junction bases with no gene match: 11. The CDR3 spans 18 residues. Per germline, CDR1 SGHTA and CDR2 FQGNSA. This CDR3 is CASSLVPQTSGGTNEQFF. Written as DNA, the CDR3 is TGTGCCAGCAGCTTAGTCCCCCAGACTAGCGGGGGAACAAATGAGCAGTTCTTC.